The rows below give T cell receptor beta chains drawn from one sample of a study of cytomegalovirus exposure and HLA in healthy donors. TCRdb's copy holds only in-frame clones and misses some; the assay was immunoSEQ multiplex PCR. The sample records about 120,000 clones, around three fifths being singletons. Source material: PBMCs. These receptors were taken from a woman aged 35 to 49 in good health and CMV-seropositive. Both conserved end residues are part of each CDR3. Each record gives: V gene, clone size, J gene, CDR3 protein. The size entry is marked missing in some rows and otherwise reads once, few, many or a size class.

v_gene: TRBV15
abundance: NA
j_gene: TRBJ1-1
CDR3aa: CATSRVSQAMEAFF

v_gene: TRBV5-1
abundance: NA
j_gene: TRBJ1-2
CDR3aa: CASSRGSSSDGYTF

v_gene: TRBV7-8
abundance: NA
j_gene: TRBJ2-3
CDR3aa: CASSSTSGNTDTQYF

v_gene: TRBV10-2
abundance: few
j_gene: TRBJ2-3
CDR3aa: CASRPGQGSDTQYF

v_gene: TRBV2
abundance: NA
j_gene: TRBJ2-7
CDR3aa: CASRETGGESYEQYF

v_gene: TRBV14
abundance: few
j_gene: TRBJ1-1
CDR3aa: CASSPTGGFWLNTEAFF

v_gene: TRBV4-1
abundance: NA
j_gene: TRBJ2-5
CDR3aa: CASSFPTGQSSGGEETQYF

v_gene: TRBV7-6
abundance: NA
j_gene: TRBJ2-1
CDR3aa: CASSDFGYGGAREQFF

v_gene: TRBV6-6
abundance: few
j_gene: TRBJ1-1
CDR3aa: CASRAEFTEAFF

v_gene: TRBV7-3
abundance: NA
j_gene: TRBJ1-4
CDR3aa: CASSLSRGGNEKLFF

v_gene: TRBV7-9
abundance: NA
j_gene: TRBJ1-2
CDR3aa: CASSLSRGASYYGYTF

v_gene: TRBV7-8
abundance: NA
j_gene: TRBJ1-2
CDR3aa: CATSGRAGKQDYGYTF

v_gene: TRBV18
abundance: NA
j_gene: TRBJ1-2
CDR3aa: CASSEFDPGIANDYGYTF

v_gene: TRBV7-9
abundance: NA
j_gene: TRBJ2-1
CDR3aa: CASSLHGLAGHNEQFF

v_gene: TRBV6-5
abundance: NA
j_gene: TRBJ1-2
CDR3aa: CASRGTGHLAGYTF

v_gene: TRBV6-5
abundance: NA
j_gene: TRBJ2-1
CDR3aa: CASSYSPYNEQFF